The text below deals with one T cell receptor beta chain. Its specific antigen is unknown. Per-nucleotide qualities are absent, and no much larger clonotype sits a single base away. From a lookup of the germline V gene, CDR1 and CDR2 are SGHVS and FQNEAQ. From its cysteine to its phenylalanine, the CDR3 spans 15 amino acids. Just CDR3 DNA is preserved here, 45 bases in frame from base 1. The junction shows trimming of 4 bases on V and 2 bases on J, and the gene matches do not reach 5 bases of it. Libraries were constructed by the immunoSEQ multiplex PCR assay. In the paper's pipeline: A statistical classification framework was developed to diagnose cytomegalovirus status using the catalog of TCR beta chain sequences. In TCRdb, the immuneACCESS table is reduced to in-frame sequences with V and J assigned. These tables do not hold every clone; where another copy was compared, an unresolved V gene accounts for under half, and the others remain unexplained. From that table come the V and J calls and clone size; the DNA was used to work out D and trimming. The sample table contains fewer than 60,000 clones; only one count was recorded for roughly 93% of them. The top ten constitute 1.7% of the sample.

The data are from a study of cytomegalovirus exposure and HLA in healthy donors (dated by TCRdb to 2016 to 2017). Broadly, across the study: According to a later analysis, one platform produced both the roughly 130 validation repertoires and the roughly 660 repertoires of the first cohort. The study aimed to test whether signatures of past pathogen exposure could be identified by cataloging public T cell receptors. Along with the approximately 700-subject first cohort, a separate validation cohort of around 110 different subjects was used. The study combined high-throughput TCR immunosequencing, statistical association of individual TCRs with disease status, and machine learning to predict cytomegalovirus infection status.

Study-level results and caveats: In the study, 150 to 200 TCR beta chains were listed as associated with cytomegalovirus. The classifier was reported to diagnose cytomegalovirus status with high specificity and sensitivity in both the original and validation cohorts. The authors suggested that the approach could potentially be generalized to other disease states and immunological phenotypes. A few of the identified cytomegalovirus-associated TCR beta chains were confirmed in vitro to be specific for cytomegalovirus antigens. All 120 repertoires were used to score co-occurrence in the validation cohort in a later analysis, because that analysis had no HLA typing for the cohort. While some public TCRs were present in many individuals, most TCR sequences turned up only very rarely across donors. Of the cluster scores, about 94% were above 0 in a later analysis, which found that TCRs clustered in the first cohort also tended to co-occur in the 120 validation repertoires.

Donors formed part of the validation cohort, which comprised about 120 subjects and was distinct from the first cohort of 666 subjects. The sample was PBMCs. The receptor comes from a woman between 18 and 29 years old in good health and CMV-seropositive. The V and J genes are TRBV7-8 and TRBJ2-1; 7 bases in between match TRBD1. The nucleotide sequence reads as follows: TGTGCCAGCAGCTCCCGGACAGGAACCTACAATGAGCAGTTCTTC. Translated, this is CASSSRTGTYNEQFF.